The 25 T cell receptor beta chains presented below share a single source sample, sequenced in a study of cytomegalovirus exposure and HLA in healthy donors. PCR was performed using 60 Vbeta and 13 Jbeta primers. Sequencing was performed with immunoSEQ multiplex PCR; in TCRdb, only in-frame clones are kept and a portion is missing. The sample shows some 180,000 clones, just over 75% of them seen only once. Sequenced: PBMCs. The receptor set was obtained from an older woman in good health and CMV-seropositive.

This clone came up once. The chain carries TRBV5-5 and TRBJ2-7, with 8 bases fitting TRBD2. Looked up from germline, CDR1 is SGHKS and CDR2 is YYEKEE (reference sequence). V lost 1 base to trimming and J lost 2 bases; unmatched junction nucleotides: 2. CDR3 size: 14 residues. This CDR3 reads CASSLSSGPYEQYF. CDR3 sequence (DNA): TGTGCCAGCAGCTTGTCTAGCGGGCCCTACGAGCAGTACTTC.

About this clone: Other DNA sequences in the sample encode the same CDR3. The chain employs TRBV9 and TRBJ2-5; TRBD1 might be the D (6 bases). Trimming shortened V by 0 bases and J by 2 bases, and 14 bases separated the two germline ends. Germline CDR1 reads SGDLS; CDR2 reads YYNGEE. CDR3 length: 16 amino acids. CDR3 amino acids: CASSVATGGTQETQYF. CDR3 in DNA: TGTGCCAGCAGCGTAGCTACAGGTGGGACACAAGAGACCCAGTACTTC.

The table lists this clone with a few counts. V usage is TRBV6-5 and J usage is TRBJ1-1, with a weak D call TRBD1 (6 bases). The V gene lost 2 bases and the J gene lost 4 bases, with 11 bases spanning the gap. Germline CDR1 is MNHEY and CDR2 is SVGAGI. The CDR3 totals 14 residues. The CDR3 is CASSYGQGLTEAFF. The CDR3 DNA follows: TGTGCCAGCAGTTACGGGCAGGGGCTCACTGAAGCTTTCTTT.

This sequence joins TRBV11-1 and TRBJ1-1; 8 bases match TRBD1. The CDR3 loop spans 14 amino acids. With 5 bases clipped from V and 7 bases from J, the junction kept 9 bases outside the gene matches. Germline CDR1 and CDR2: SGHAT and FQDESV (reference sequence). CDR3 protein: CASSMGQESDEAFF. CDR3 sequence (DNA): TGTGCCAGCAGCATGGGACAGGAGAGCGATGAAGCTTTCTTT.

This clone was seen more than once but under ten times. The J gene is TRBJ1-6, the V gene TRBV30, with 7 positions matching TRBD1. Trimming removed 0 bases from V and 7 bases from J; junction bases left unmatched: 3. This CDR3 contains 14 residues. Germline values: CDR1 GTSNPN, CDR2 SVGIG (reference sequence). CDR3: CAWSVDRRNSPLHF. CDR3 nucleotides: TGTGCCTGGAGTGTGGACAGGCGGAATTCACCCCTCCACTTT.

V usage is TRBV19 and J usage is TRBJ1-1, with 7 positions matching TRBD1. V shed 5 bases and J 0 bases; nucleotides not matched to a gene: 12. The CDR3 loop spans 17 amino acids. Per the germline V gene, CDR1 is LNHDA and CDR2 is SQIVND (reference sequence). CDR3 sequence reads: CASSRFQGGGMNTEAFF. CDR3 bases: TGTGCCAGTAGTCGATTCCAGGGGGGCGGAATGAACACTGAAGCTTTCTTT.

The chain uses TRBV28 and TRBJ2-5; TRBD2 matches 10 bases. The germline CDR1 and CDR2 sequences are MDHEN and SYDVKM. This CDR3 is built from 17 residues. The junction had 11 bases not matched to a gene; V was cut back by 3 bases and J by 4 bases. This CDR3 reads CASSFLRLAGVSETQYF. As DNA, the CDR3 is TGTGCCAGCAGTTTTTTGCGCCTAGCGGGAGTATCAGAGACCCAGTACTTC.

CDR3 coding DNA: TGCGCCAGCAGCTTGCAGGGGTTGAGCAATCAGCCCCAGCATTTT. The encoded protein is CASSLQGLSNQPQHF. The genes are TRBV5-1 and TRBJ1-5, with D tentatively TRBD1 (6 bases). The CDR3 sequence is 15 residues long. Trimming shortened V by 1 base and J by 1 base, and 9 bases separated the two germline ends. Germline CDR1 SGHRS, CDR2 YFSETQ. Drawing the rest from reference TRBV5-1 and TRBJ1-5, the complete variable domain is KAGVTQTPRYLIKTRGQQVTLSCSPISGHRSVSWYQQTPGQGLQFLFEYFSETQRNKGNFPGRFSGRQFSNSRSEMNVSTLELGDSALYLCASSLQGLSNQPQHFGDGTRLSIL.

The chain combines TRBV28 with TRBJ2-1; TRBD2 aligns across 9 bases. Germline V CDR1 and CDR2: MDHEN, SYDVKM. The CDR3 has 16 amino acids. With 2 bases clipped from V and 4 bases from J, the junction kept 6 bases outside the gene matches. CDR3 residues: CASSLAGGPGYNEQFF. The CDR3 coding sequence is TGTGCCAGCAGTTTAGCGGGGGGGCCGGGTTACAATGAGCAGTTCTTC.

Here the CDR3 DNA reads TGTGCCTGGAGGGAGGGGCACTCTGGAAACACCATATATTTT. Its translation: CAWREGHSGNTIYF. The chain recombines TRBV30 with TRBJ1-3, with a weak D call TRBD1 (5 bases). The length of the CDR3 is 14 residues. The germline V and J ends were trimmed by 3 bases and 0 bases, with 9 bases remaining between them. The germline V gene has CDR1 GTSNPN and CDR2 SVGIG (reference sequence).

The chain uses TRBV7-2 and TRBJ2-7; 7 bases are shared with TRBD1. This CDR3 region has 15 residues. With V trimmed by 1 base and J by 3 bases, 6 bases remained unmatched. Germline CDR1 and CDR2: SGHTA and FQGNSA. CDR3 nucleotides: TGTGCCAGCAGCTTAGTAGAGGGACAGAGCTACGAGCAGTACTTC. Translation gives CASSLVEGQSYEQYF.

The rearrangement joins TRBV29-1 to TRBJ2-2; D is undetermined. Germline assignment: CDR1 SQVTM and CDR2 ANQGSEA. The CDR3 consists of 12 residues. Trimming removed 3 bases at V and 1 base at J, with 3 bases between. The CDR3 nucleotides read TGCAGCGTTGATCTGAACACCGGGGAGCTGTTTTTT. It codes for CSVDLNTGELFF.

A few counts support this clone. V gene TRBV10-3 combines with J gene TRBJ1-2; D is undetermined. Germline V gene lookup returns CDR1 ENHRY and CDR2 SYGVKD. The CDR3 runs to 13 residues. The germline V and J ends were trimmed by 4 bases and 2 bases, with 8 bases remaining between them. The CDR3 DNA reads TGTGCCATCAGTGTAGATGAGAACTATGGCTACACCTTC. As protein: CAISVDENYGYTF.

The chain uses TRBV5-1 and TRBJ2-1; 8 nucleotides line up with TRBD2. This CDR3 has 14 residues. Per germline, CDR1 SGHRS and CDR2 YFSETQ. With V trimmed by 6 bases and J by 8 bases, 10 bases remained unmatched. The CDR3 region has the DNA TGCGCCAGCATGGCGATGGCGGGAGGTTATGAGCAGTTCTTC. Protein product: CASMAMAGGYEQFF.

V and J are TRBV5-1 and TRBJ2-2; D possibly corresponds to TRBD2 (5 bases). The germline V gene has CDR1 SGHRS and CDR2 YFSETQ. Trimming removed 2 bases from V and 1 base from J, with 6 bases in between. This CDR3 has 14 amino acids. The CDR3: CASSFGGNTGELFF. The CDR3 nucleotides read TGCGCCAGCAGCTTTGGAGGGAACACCGGGGAGCTGTTTTTT.

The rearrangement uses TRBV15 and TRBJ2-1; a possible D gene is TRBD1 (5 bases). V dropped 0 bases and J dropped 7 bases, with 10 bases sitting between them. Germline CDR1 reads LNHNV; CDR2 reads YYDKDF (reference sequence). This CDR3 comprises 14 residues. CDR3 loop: CATSRDQAGNEQFF. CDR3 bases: TGTGCCACCAGCAGAGATCAAGCAGGGAATGAGCAGTTCTTC.

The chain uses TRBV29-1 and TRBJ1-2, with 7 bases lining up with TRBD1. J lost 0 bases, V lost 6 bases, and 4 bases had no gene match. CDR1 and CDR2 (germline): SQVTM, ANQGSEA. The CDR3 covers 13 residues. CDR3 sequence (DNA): TGCAGCGTCGCCGGGACAGCTAACTATGGCTACACCTTC. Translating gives CSVAGTANYGYTF. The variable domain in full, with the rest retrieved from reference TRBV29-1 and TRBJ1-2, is SAVISQKPSRDICQRGTSLTIQCQVDSQVTMMFWYRQQPGQSLTLIATANQGSEATYESGFVIDKFPISRPNLTFSTLTVSNMSPEDSSIYLCSVAGTANYGYTFGSGTRLTVV.

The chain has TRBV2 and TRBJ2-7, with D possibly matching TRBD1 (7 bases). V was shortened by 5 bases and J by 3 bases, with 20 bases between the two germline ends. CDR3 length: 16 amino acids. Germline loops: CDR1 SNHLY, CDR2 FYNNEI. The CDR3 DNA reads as TGTGCCAGCAGTCCAACGACGACAGGGAGGCGCTACGAGCAGTACTTC. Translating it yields CASSPTTTGRRYEQYF.

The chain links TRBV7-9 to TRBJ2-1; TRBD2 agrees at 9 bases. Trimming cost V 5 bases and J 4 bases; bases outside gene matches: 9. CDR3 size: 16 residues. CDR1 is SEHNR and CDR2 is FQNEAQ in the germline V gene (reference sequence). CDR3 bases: TGTGCCAGCAGCACCCTAGCGGGGAGTTGGTACAATGAGCAGTTCTTC. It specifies CASSTLAGSWYNEQFF.

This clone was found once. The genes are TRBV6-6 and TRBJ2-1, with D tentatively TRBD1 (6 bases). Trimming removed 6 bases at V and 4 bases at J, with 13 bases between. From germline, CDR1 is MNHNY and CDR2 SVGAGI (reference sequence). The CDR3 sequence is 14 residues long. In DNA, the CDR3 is TGTGCCAGCAGGTTTGGACAGTTTTACAATGAGCAGTTCTTC. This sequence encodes CASRFGQFYNEQFF.

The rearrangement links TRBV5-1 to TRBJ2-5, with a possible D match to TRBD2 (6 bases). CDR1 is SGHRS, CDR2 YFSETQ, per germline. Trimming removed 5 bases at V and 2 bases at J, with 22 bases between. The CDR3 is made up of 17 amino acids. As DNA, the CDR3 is TGCGCCAGCAGGAGAGGAGCGGGCTCTATTTTACAAGAGACCCAGTACTTC. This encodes CASRRGAGSILQETQYF.

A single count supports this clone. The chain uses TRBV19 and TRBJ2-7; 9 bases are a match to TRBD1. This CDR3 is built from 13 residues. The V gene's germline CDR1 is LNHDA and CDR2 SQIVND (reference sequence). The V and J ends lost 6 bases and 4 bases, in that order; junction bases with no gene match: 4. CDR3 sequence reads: CASRDRGSYEQYF. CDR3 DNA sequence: TGTGCCAGTAGGGACAGGGGATCTTACGAGCAGTACTTC.

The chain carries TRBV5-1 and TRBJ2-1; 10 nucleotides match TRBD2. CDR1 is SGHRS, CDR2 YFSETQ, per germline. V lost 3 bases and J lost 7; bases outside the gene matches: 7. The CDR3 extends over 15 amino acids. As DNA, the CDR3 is TGCGCCAGCAGCTCTCGGACTAGCGGATTAAATGAGCAGTTCTTC. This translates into CASSSRTSGLNEQFF.

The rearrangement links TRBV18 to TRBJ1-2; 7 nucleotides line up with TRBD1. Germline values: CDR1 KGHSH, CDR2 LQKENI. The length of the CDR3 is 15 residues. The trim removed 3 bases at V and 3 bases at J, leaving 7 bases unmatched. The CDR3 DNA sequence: TGTGCCAGCTCACCCGGTGCAGGGGGAGACTATGGCTACACCTTC. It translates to CASSPGAGGDYGYTF.

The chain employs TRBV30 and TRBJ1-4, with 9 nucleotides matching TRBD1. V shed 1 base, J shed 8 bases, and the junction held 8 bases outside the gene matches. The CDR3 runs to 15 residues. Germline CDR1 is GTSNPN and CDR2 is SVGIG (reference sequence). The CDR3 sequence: CAWSGPGQGREKLFF. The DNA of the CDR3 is TGTGCCTGGAGTGGACCAGGACAGGGGAGGGAAAAACTGTTTTTT.